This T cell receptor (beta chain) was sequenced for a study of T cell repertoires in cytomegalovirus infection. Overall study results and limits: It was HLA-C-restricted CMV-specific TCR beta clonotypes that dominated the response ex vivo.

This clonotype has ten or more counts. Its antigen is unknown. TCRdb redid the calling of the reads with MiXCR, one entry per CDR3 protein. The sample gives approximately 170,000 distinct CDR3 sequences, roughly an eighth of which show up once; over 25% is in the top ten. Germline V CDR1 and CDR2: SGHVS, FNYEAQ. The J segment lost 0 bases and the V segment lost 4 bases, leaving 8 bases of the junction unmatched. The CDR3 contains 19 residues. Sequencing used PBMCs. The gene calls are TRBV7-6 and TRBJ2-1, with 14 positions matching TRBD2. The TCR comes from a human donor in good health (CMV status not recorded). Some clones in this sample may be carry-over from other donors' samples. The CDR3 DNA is TGTGCCAGCAGCTCCGGGACTAGCGGGGGCCAACGCTCCTACAATGAGCAGTTCTTC. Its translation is CASSSGTSGGQRSYNEQFF. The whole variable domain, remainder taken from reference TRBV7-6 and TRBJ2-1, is GAGVSQSPRYKVTKRGQDVALRCDPISGHVSLYWYRQALGQGPEFLTYFNYEAQQDKSGLPNDRFSAERPEGSISTLTIQRTEQRDSAMYRCASSSGTSGGQRSYNEQFFGPGTRLTVL.